This T cell receptor beta chain comes out of a study of PD-L1 blockade in urothelial cancer. Overall study: Most of the roughly 29 patients were men whose urothelial cancer was bladder-origin.

As for time point: peripheral blood 6 weeks after treatment start. Data came from immunoSEQ multiplex PCR; TCRdb stores just in-frame clones and leaves some out. The sample holds about 130,000 clones, around 88% seen once. Sequenced material: PBMCs, taken around atezolizumab (anti-PD-L1) treatment. This clonotype was obtained from a man aged 45 to 65 with urothelial cancer.

This CDR3 is CASSAELGTGNNYGYTF. In DNA, the CDR3 is TGTGCCAGCAGCGCAGAACTCGGGACAGGCAATAACTATGGCTACACCTTC. This rearrangement joins TRBV9 to TRBJ1-2, with 8 bases that match TRBD1. CDR1 and CDR2 from the germline V gene are SGDLS and YYNGEE. J gave up 1 base and V 3 bases, and 11 bases lay outside the gene matches. The CDR3 spans 17 residues.